This T cell receptor delta chain derives from a study of Vδ1+ human thymocytes. Regarding the study as a whole: The authors advised highly purified populations and single-cell validation. In the thymus, TRG and TRD repertoires looked highly polyclonal with Gaussian CDR3 lengths. Despite high sort purity, about a fifth of thymic T cell receptor delta sequences were Vdelta2.

The CDR3 loop spans 19 amino acids. Trimming removed 0 bases from V and 4 bases from J; junction bases left unmatched: 16. Germline V gene lookup returns CDR1 TSWWSYY and CDR2 QGS. Sorted Vdelta1+ thymocytes were roughly 96% to 99.6% pure. Extracted RNA was reverse transcribed into cDNA. CDR3 amplicons came from multiplex PCR with pooled V-gene forward and constant-region reverse primers. TCRdb reprocessed the multiplex PCR reads using CATT. The repertoire has about 54,000 delta-chain clones, 15% to 20% of them found once; the top ten carry about 0.5%. Regarding this clone: Its antigen is not known.

What was sequenced was Vdelta1+ gamma-delta thymocytes from the thymus. Regarding subset: FACS-sorted CD3+ TCRalphabeta- TCRVdelta1+ TCRVdelta2- thymocytes. The genes are TRDV1 and TRDJ1; 8 positions match TRDD3. The TCR was taken from a boy younger than two who had congenital heart surgery. Here the CDR3 reads CALGELALLWGIPNDKLIF. The CDR3 region has the DNA TGTGCTCTTGGGGAACTAGCCCTTTTGTGGGGGATCCCCAACGATAAACTCATCTTT.